This record concerns one T cell receptor (beta chain) sequence. The CDR3 is 15 amino acids. The V gene's germline CDR1 is LGHNA and CDR2 YSLEER. The V segment lost 5 bases and the J segment 5 bases; nucleotides outside the gene matches: 5. This entry comes from a study of blood T cell repertoires in COVID-19. Study-wide context: Material from acute and convalescent COVID-19 was sourced from the United States, Italy and Spain. T cells, B-cell-depleted T cells, or PBMCs supplied cDNA or gDNA.

Methods used by the authors: Using reference gene primer amplification, nucleated cell counts were estimated. Profiled with immunoSEQ multiplex PCR; TCRdb holds only in-frame clones, not every one. The V and J calls and clone size were taken over from that table, and D and trimming were inferred from the DNA. The sample carries about 250,000 clones, around 90% recorded once. The sequenced sample consisted of peripheral blood. The receptor comes from a man aged 18-30 years with active or convalescent COVID-19. This chain connects TRBV4-3 to TRBJ2-3; 12 nucleotides agree with TRBD2. In DNA, the CDR3 is TGCGCCAGCAGCGACCGGACTAGCGGGGTAGATACGCAGTATTTT. This sequence encodes CASSDRTSGVDTQYF.